This T cell receptor beta chain was obtained from a study of healthy donors' naive CD4 and CD8 T cells. Study-level information: Donors came from three age groups: 20-25, 40-50 and 60-70 years. TCR alpha primers covered all functional IMGT alpha gene variants. Notes on the study in general: Naive CD4+ and CD8+ cells reportedly differed in usage of most V and J genes. Positive CDR3 charge linked to CD4+ cells, negative to CD8+ cells.

As regards this clonotype: The antigen is not known.

Each TCR library used around 0.5 ug of total RNA and a linear amplification protocol. TCRdb recomputed calls from the reads with MiXCR, one row per CDR3 protein. In the table there are some 190,000 distinct CDR3 sequences, 65% to 80% of which are singletons. Deletions cut 5 bases from V and 1 base from J, with 18 bases between. CDR3 length: 16 residues. The rearrangement links TRBV12-3 or TRBV12-4 to TRBJ2-7; D could derive from TRBD1 or TRBD2 (5 bases each). The sequencing sample was made of naive CD4+ and CD8+ T cells sorted from blood, pooled from several donors. This TCR derives from a pool of human donors in good health; the sample pools cells from several healthy donors. The CDR3 loop is CASSGIWGTVSYEQYF. The DNA of the CDR3 is TGTGCCAGCAGTGGGATCTGGGGGACGGTGTCCTACGAGCAGTACTTC.